A single sample gave rise to the 9 T cell receptor beta chains below, sequenced in a study of regulatory T cells in long-lasting Graves disease. Library construction for TCR beta used iRepertoire HTBI primers and Arm-PCR of CDR3 regions. One entry per CDR3 protein results from TCRdb running MiXCR on the multiplex PCR reads. The table lists over 300,000 distinct CDR3 sequences, roughly 21% of them singletons, with over 25% in the top ten. As to time point: persistent/refractory GD, antithyroid drugs over 5 years with positive TRAb. TCR sequences were obtained from RNA taken from PBMCs. The starting material was peripheral blood mononuclear cells (PBMCs), obtained when the disease was refractory, from a patient treated with antithyroid drugs. These receptors were taken from a female donor with Graves disease.

This clonotype has only a few counts. V usage is TRBV20-1 and J usage is TRBJ2-7, with 7 bases identical to TRBD1. Trimming removed 5 bases from V and 1 base from J; junction bases left unmatched: 8. Germline V CDR1 and CDR2: DFQATT, SNEGSKA (reference sequence). The length of the CDR3 is 14 residues. This CDR3 is CSALTPGGSYEQYF. In DNA form, the CDR3 reads TGCAGTGCTCTGACACCAGGGGGTTCCTACGAGCAGTACTTC.

V usage is TRBV6-2 or TRBV6-3 and J usage is TRBJ1-5; D remains unclear. The CDR3 is made up of 13 amino acids. V was cut by 0 bases and J by 5 bases, with 5 bases left in between. Germline assignment: CDR1 MNHEY and CDR2 SVGEGT. CDR3 DNA: TGTGCCAGCAGTTACTCGGAGCATCAGCCCCAGCATTTT. Translation: CASSYSEHQPQHF.

This clonotype appeared many times. This sequence joins TRBV2 and TRBJ1-5; D gene ambiguous. CDR1 is SNHLY, CDR2 FYNNEI, per germline. This CDR3 comprises 17 residues. V lost 3 bases and J lost 0, with 15 bases in between. CDR3: CASSDRRQKYSNQPQHF. In DNA, the CDR3 is TGTGCCAGCAGTGATCGGCGTCAGAAGTATAGCAATCAGCCCCAGCATTTT.

This clonotype has at least ten counts. The chain employs TRBV7-9 and TRBJ1-2, with D possibly matching TRBD1 (6 bases). V lost 0 bases, J lost 10 bases, and 12 bases lay in between. CDR1 is SEHNR and CDR2 is FQNEAQ in the germline V gene (reference sequence). This CDR3 is built from 13 residues. For the CDR3, the DNA is TGTGCCAGCAGCTTAGCCTTGAGGGGGGACTACACCTTC. It yields the protein CASSLALRGDYTF.

The rearrangement uses TRBV18 and TRBJ2-7; possibly TRBD2 for D (6 bases). The CDR3 length is 14 residues. V dropped 6 bases and J dropped 2 bases, with 14 bases sitting between them. In germline, CDR1 is KGHSH, CDR2 LQKENI. CDR3 protein: CASSTVGGTYEQYF. The CDR3 nucleotides read TGTGCCAGCTCTACGGTCGGGGGAACCTACGAGCAGTACTTC.

This clonotype showed up just a few times. CDR3 residues: CASSRVPSYEQYF. As DNA, the CDR3 is TGCGCCAGCTCCAGGGTTCCGTCCTACGAGCAGTACTTC. The genes are TRBV5-1 and TRBJ2-7; TRBD1 is a possible D gene (5 bases). The CDR3 is 13 amino acids. With 7 bases removed from V and 1 base from J, the gap between germline ends came to 12 bases. Germline CDR1 reads SGHRS; CDR2 reads YFSETQ. Full variable domain (outside the CDR3, taken from reference TRBV5-1 and TRBJ2-7): KAGVTQTPRYLIKTRGQQVTLSCSPISGHRSVSWYQQTPGQGLQFLFEYFSETQRNKGNFPGRFSGRQFSNSRSEMNVSTLELGDSALYLCASSRVPSYEQYFGPGTRLTVT.

This clonotype appeared a few times. The CDR3 bases are TGTGCCAGCAGTTACACCCCCCGCCAGGGAGACTCTGGGGCCAACGTCCTGACTTTC. Protein: CASSYTPRQGDSGANVLTF. This chain joins TRBV6-2 or TRBV6-3 and TRBJ2-6, with D possibly called TRBD1 or TRBD2 (5 bases each). The germline V and J ends were trimmed by 2 bases and 0 bases, with 17 bases remaining between them. Germline CDR1 and CDR2: MNHEY and SVGEGT. There are 19 residues in the CDR3.

Only a few counts were recorded for this clonotype. The genes are TRBV7-9 and TRBJ2-5; 7 bases line up with TRBD1. V lost 4 bases, J lost 3 bases, and 11 bases stayed unmatched. Looked up from germline, CDR1 is SEHNR and CDR2 is FQNEAQ (reference sequence). The CDR3 totals 16 residues. The CDR3 spells CASSSNRDRTEETQYF. Written as DNA, the CDR3 is TGTGCCAGCAGCTCCAACCGGGACAGAACAGAAGAGACCCAGTACTTC. The full variable domain, completed using reference TRBV7-9 and TRBJ2-5, is DTGVSQNPRHKITKRGQNVTFRCDPISEHNRLYWYRQTLGQGPEFLTYFQNEAQLEKSRLLSDRFSAERPKGSFSTLEIQRTEQGDSAMYLCASSSNRDRTEETQYFGPGTRLLVL.

As for this clonotype: Just one base apart from a much larger clone, this may be a read error. The rearrangement uses TRBV6-1 and TRBJ1-5; D is possibly TRBD1 (5 bases). Germline lookup yields CDR1 MNHNS and CDR2 SASEGT. V lost 3 bases and J 3 bases, leaving 12 bases between the germline ends. This CDR3 is built from 15 residues. CDR3 sequence reads: CASSDRIGVNQPQHF. The CDR3 bases are TGTGCCAGCAGTGATCGGATAGGGGTCAATCAGCCCCAGCATTTT.